Here is one TCR beta chain with its context. Its antigen is as yet unknown. TCR alpha and TCR beta cDNA libraries carrying sample barcodes and UMIs came from 5'RACE with constant-segment primers. TCRdb itself ran the 5' RACE reads through MiXCR, one entry per CDR3 protein. The sample lists about 90,000 distinct CDR3 sequences, roughly 16% seen once, with approximately 40% in the top ten. These data come from a study of T-cell memory formation after mild COVID-19. Whole-study findings and limits: Contracting clones from day 15 to 85 showed balanced CD4/CD8; later expanders favored CD4+. The pre-infection memory compartment contained some responding clones, suggesting cross-reactive memory joined. Contracting clones localized mainly to CM and EM when CD4+ and mainly to EMRA when CD8+.

V was clipped by 3 bases and J by 5 bases; unmatched bases: 7. This CDR3 is built from 15 residues. Germline V gene data show CDR1 as SEHNR and CDR2 as FQNEAQ (reference sequence). The sequenced material came from PBMCs or a T cell subset sorted from them (not recorded which). The sequence derives from a young man who had mild COVID-19 (a few samples of this study predate the infection). Cell type and time point are not known. V and J are TRBV7-9 and TRBJ2-4, with 7 bases fitting TRBD1. The CDR3 DNA sequence: TGTGCCAGCAGCTTCGAGACAGGGCCCCAAAACATTCAGTACTTC. Its protein product is CASSFETGPQNIQYF.